These T cell receptor beta chains were read from a single sample in a study of PD-L1 blockade in urothelial cancer. Produced via immunoSEQ multiplex PCR; TCRdb's table is partial and in-frame only. The sample consists of approximately 100,000 clones, around 90% of them appearing once. Specimen: PBMCs, collected around atezolizumab (anti-PD-L1) treatment. Receptors originate from a woman older than 75 with urothelial cancer. The CDR3 runs from the conserved cysteine through the conserved F or W. The D gene is left open where the match is weak. Part of the rows lack a size; the others show once, few, many or a class for expanded clones.

CDR3nt	CDR3aa	d_gene	v_gene	abundance	j_gene
TGTGCCAGCAGTCGGGGGTATTACTACGAGCAGTACTTC	CASSRGYYYEQYF	.	TRBV6-5	.	TRBJ2-7
TGTGCCAGCAGCCTACCTGTTACCGGAGCTGGAAACACCATATATTTT	CASSLPVTGAGNTIYF	.	TRBV14	.	TRBJ1-3
TGTGCCAGCAGTTCGACAGGAGATAGAGGAAACACCATATATTTT	CASSSTGDRGNTIYF	.	TRBV28	.	TRBJ1-3
TGTGCCAGTACCCGACAGGGATACACTGAAGCTTTCTTT	CASTRQGYTEAFF	TRBD1	TRBV19	.	TRBJ1-1
TGTGCCATCAGGGCAGGACAGGGAGTTGGTGACTACAATGAGCAGTTCTTC	CAIRAGQGVGDYNEQFF	TRBD1	TRBV10-3	.	TRBJ2-1
TGTGCCAGCAGCTTATTCGTCGGAGCGGGAGGGTTCTACAATGAGCAGTTCTTC	CASSLFVGAGGFYNEQFF	TRBD2	TRBV7-9	.	TRBJ2-1
TGTGCCAGCAGCATCGGACTAGCGGGAGTGGAGGAGACCCAGTACTTC	CASSIGLAGVEETQYF	TRBD2	TRBV9	.	TRBJ2-5
TGTGCCAGCAGCTCGACTAGCGGGAGGCGTGACGAGCAGTACTTC	CASSSTSGRRDEQYF	TRBD2	TRBV7-9	.	TRBJ2-7
TGTGCCAGCCAGACTAGCGGGAGGGCCCTCGGGGAGCTGTTTTTT	CASQTSGRALGELFF	TRBD2	TRBV6-1	once	TRBJ2-2
TGTGCCAGCAGGTCTGCGATGAACACTGAAGCTTTCTTT	CASRSAMNTEAFF	.	TRBV28	.	TRBJ1-1
TGTGCCAGCAGCCCAGGGGTTGGGAGTAACTATGGCTACACCTTC	CASSPGVGSNYGYTF	.	TRBV7-2	.	TRBJ1-2
TGCGCCAGCAGCCAAGGTAGAAACAGGGGCGAGAAAGCTTTCTTT	CASSQGRNRGEKAFF	TRBD1	TRBV4-1	.	TRBJ1-1
TGCGCCAGCAGCCCCCGACTAGCGAGGAACACCGGGGAGCTGTTTTTT	CASSPRLARNTGELFF	TRBD2	TRBV5-1	once	TRBJ2-2
TGTGCCAGCAGTCTCACCGCCAGGGGCAGACGGACTGAAGCTTTCTTT	CASSLTARGRRTEAFF	.	TRBV28	.	TRBJ1-1
TGTGCCAGCAGCTTCCGGGACAGTAACACTGAAGCTTTCTTT	CASSFRDSNTEAFF	TRBD1	TRBV5-5	.	TRBJ1-1
TGCGCCAGCAGCCGGGGACAGGCGGACGGGGCCAACGTCCTGACTTTC	CASSRGQADGANVLTF	TRBD1	TRBV5-1	.	TRBJ2-6
TGTGCCAGCAGTGAGGCCCGGGCCTCAGGGACTGAAGCTTTCTTT	CASSEARASGTEAFF	.	TRBV2	.	TRBJ1-1
TGTGCCACGTCCGGGACAGGGCAGGAGACCCAGTACTTC	CATSGTGQETQYF	TRBD1	TRBV6-6	.	TRBJ2-5
TGTGCCAGCAGCCCAGGGGGCGCGGGAACTGAAGCTTTCTTT	CASSPGGAGTEAFF	TRBD1	TRBV5-5	.	TRBJ1-1
TGTGCCAGCAGTATACAGGGTTACGAGCAGTACTTC	CASSIQGYEQYF	.	TRBV27	.	TRBJ2-7
TGTGCCAGCACCTCCCAGGGGACCATGAACACTGAAGCTTTCTTT	CASTSQGTMNTEAFF	.	TRBV2	.	TRBJ1-1
TGTGCCAGCAGCCAACAGGGGGCAACTGGCTACACCTTC	CASSQQGATGYTF	TRBD1	TRBV7-3	.	TRBJ1-2
TGTGCCAGCAGTTTATCCAGGAGCAATCAGCCCCAGCATTTT	CASSLSRSNQPQHF	.	TRBV27	.	TRBJ1-5
TGTGCCACTTCCGGGACTAGCGGGGTCCTAGCCAAAAACATTCAGTACTTC	CATSGTSGVLAKNIQYF	TRBD2	TRBV19	once	TRBJ2-4
TGTATACTCCCCCGAGGAACTGAAGCTTTCTTT	CILPRGTEAFF	.	TRBV6-1	once	TRBJ1-1
TGTGCCAGCGGTAGACTAGCGGGAGGGAACACCGGGGAGCTGTTTTTT	CASGRLAGGNTGELFF	TRBD2	TRBV27	.	TRBJ2-2
TGTGCCAGCAGTTCAGCGGGGGGAGGGCGAGCTTTCTTT	CASSSAGGGRAFF	.	TRBV6-1	.	TRBJ1-1
TGCGCCAGCAGCCCAGGCGAGGTAAGCGGAGTCGATGAGCAGTTCTTC	CASSPGEVSGVDEQFF	.	TRBV5-1	.	TRBJ2-1
TGTGCCAGCAGCCTTAAGGGGGGGGGTTTGCAGTACTTC	CASSLKGGGLQYF	.	TRBV7-3	.	TRBJ2-7
TGTGCCAGCAGCCCTAGGACAGCCTCGAACACTGAAGCTTTCTTT	CASSPRTASNTEAFF	.	TRBV2	.	TRBJ1-1
TGCGCCAGCAGCGAGGGACTACACAACACAGATACGCAGTATTTT	CASSEGLHNTDTQYF	TRBD2	TRBV5-1	once	TRBJ2-3
TGTGCCAGCAGTGGGGGGGCACCCCTCAATGAGCAGTTCTTC	CASSGGAPLNEQFF	.	TRBV11-2	.	TRBJ2-1
TGTGCCAGCAGTTTATCGACAGGGCGGGCTGAAGCTTTCTTT	CASSLSTGRAEAFF	TRBD1	TRBV28	.	TRBJ1-1
TGTGCCAGCAGCTGGGACAGGTTCTACGAGCAGTACTTC	CASSWDRFYEQYF	TRBD1	TRBV7-3	.	TRBJ2-7
TGTGCCAGCAGTTTATCCCTAGGCAGAAACACTGAAGCTTTCTTT	CASSLSLGRNTEAFF	.	TRBV28	.	TRBJ1-1
TGTGCCAGCAGTTTAGGAGGCTACCACAATGAGCAGTTCTTC	CASSLGGYHNEQFF	.	TRBV28	.	TRBJ2-1
TGTGCCAGCAGACAGGGGACCGGGGAGCTGTTTTTT	CASRQGTGELFF	TRBD1	TRBV6-6	.	TRBJ2-2
TGTGCCAGCAGCCCCGCTACGACGGAGTCTAACTATGGCTACACCTTC	CASSPATTESNYGYTF	.	TRBV7-9	.	TRBJ1-2
TGTGCCAGCAGCGCCGGTTCTGGAAACACCATATATTTT	CASSAGSGNTIYF	.	TRBV9	.	TRBJ1-3
TGTGCCATCAGCTCCGGGACTTACTACGAGCAGTACTTC	CAISSGTYYEQYF	.	TRBV10-3	.	TRBJ2-7
TGTGCCAGCAGTTTGCTGCCTTCTAGCGGGAGTTCCTACGAGCAGTACTTC	CASSLLPSSGSSYEQYF	TRBD2	TRBV28	.	TRBJ2-7
TGTGCCAGCACCCCACAGGGACAGGGGGCGCATATTGGCAATCAGCCCCAGCATTTT	CASTPQGQGAHIGNQPQHF	TRBD1	TRBV7-8	.	TRBJ1-5
TGTGCCAGCAGTTCCGGACAGGGGCAGTACTTC	CASSSGQGQYF	TRBD1	TRBV27	few	TRBJ2-5
TGTGCCAGCAGTGGGGGGAGTGGTGATACGCAGTATTTT	CASSGGSGDTQYF	.	TRBV7-3	.	TRBJ2-3
TGTGCCAGCAGCCGGACAGGGGTCAATGAGCAGTTCTTC	CASSRTGVNEQFF	TRBD1	TRBV7-9	.	TRBJ2-1
TGTGCCAGCTCACCGGGACTAGACTACAATGAGCAGTTCTTC	CASSPGLDYNEQFF	TRBD2	TRBV18	.	TRBJ2-1
TGTGCCAGTAGTCTAGCGGGAGGTAATGAGCAGTTCTTC	CASSLAGGNEQFF	TRBD2	TRBV19	.	TRBJ2-1
TGTGCCAGCAGCTCAAGTAGTGAGCAGTTCTTC	CASSSSSEQFF	.	TRBV7-3	.	TRBJ2-1
TGTGCCAGCAGCTTAGGAGAGGGCGTTGAGCAGTTCTTC	CASSLGEGVEQFF	.	TRBV7-8	.	TRBJ2-1
TGTGCCAGCAGCGTAGCGGGAGAGCGGGTCGAGCAGTACTTC	CASSVAGERVEQYF	.	TRBV9	.	TRBJ2-7
TGTGCCAGTAGTATAGTAACAGGGGCCCAAGAGACCCAGTACTTC	CASSIVTGAQETQYF	TRBD1	TRBV19	.	TRBJ2-5
TGTGCCAGTACCCCCGGAGGTAATGAAAAACTGTTTTTT	CASTPGGNEKLFF	.	TRBV19	.	TRBJ1-4
TGTGCCACCGGGACTGAGAACACCGGGGAGCTGTTTTTT	CATGTENTGELFF	.	TRBV6-1	.	TRBJ2-2
TGTGCCAGTAGTTCTAACCCCGGGGAGCTGTTTTTT	CASSSNPGELFF	.	TRBV19	.	TRBJ2-2
TGTGCCAGCTCGCGATTTAATAGCGGGAGGCAAGAGACCCAGTACTTC	CASSRFNSGRQETQYF	TRBD2	TRBV18	.	TRBJ2-5
TGTGCCAGCAGCCAATACAGGGGGCTGGAGTCTGAAGCTTTCTTT	CASSQYRGLESEAFF	TRBD1	TRBV5-4	once	TRBJ1-1
TGCGCCAGCAGCCCGGGACTAGCGGCCAATGAGCAGTTCTTC	CASSPGLAANEQFF	TRBD2	TRBV5-1	.	TRBJ2-1
TGTGCCAGTACCCCCGGAAAGGGGGCGTTTGAAAAACTGTTTTTT	CASTPGKGAFEKLFF	TRBD1	TRBV19	.	TRBJ1-4
TGTGCCAGGTGGGTTTGCGGTCAGCCCCAGCATTTT	CARWVCGQPQHF	.	TRBV7-6	.	TRBJ1-5